This T cell receptor beta chain comes out of a study of Ad26.COV2.S vaccination and SARS-CoV-2 variants. Across the study: Donor allocation was to the COV1001 Ad26.COV2.S trial arm. Findings and limits, study-wide: Post-vaccination spike-specific CD8+ and CD4+ T cell responses reportedly had substantial breadth.

Generated by immunoSEQ multiplex PCR, the TCRdb table keeps only in-frame clones and is missing some. Counted here are fewer than 800,000 clones, 89% occurring once; the ten biggest clones make up about 1.5%. Comment on this clone: Its antigen is undetermined.

Sample treatment: around 19 received Ad26.COV2.S at low or high dose, single or two shots; several received placebo; per-sample allocation not given. Sampling happened 63 days after the first vaccine or placebo injection. Based in Boston, the donor was an adult of 18-55 years. The receptor comes from a person aged 18 to 59 who received the Ad26.COV2.S COVID-19 vaccine or a placebo. This specimen was peripheral blood, taken in a trial of Ad26.COV2.S vaccine versus placebo.

The CDR3 bases are TGTGCCAGCAGTTTCGAGGAGTGGCGGGAGCAGTTCTTC. Translating gives CASSFEEWREQFF. V usage is TRBV12-3 or TRBV12-4 and J usage is TRBJ2-1; no definite D call. Trimming cost V 3 bases and J 10 bases, with 13 bases left between them. CDR3 length equals 13 residues.